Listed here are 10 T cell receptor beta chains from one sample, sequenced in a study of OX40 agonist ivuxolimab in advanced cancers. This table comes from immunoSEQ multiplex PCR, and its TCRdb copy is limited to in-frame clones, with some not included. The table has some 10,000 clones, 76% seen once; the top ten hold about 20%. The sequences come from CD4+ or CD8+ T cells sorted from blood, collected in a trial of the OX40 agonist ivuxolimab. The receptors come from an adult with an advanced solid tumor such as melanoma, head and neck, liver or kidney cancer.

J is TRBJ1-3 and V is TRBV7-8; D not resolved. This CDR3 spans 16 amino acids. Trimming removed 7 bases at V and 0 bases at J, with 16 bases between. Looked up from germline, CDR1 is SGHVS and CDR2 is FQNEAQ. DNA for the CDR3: TGTGCCAGCACCCTCCGTGGGAGTCCCTCTGGAAACACCATATATTTT. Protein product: CASTLRGSPSGNTIYF.

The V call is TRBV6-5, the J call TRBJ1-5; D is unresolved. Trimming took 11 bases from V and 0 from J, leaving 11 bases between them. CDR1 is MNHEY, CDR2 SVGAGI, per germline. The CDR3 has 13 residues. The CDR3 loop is CAGFNYSNQPQHF. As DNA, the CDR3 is TGTGCCGGTTTCAATTATAGCAATCAGCCCCAGCATTTT.

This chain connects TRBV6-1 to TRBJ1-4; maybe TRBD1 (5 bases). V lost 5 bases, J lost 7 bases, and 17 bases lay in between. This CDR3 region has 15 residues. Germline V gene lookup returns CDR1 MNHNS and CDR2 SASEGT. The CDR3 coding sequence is TGTGCCAGCAGTCCACGTCCGCAGGGAACTGAAAAACTGTTTTTT. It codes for CASSPRPQGTEKLFF.

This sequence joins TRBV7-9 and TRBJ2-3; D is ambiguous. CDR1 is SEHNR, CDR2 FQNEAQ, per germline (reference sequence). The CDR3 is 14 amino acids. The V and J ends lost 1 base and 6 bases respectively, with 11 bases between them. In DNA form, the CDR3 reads TGTGCCAGCAGCTTAGGAGGAGTAGGGGATACGCAGTATTTT. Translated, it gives CASSLGGVGDTQYF.

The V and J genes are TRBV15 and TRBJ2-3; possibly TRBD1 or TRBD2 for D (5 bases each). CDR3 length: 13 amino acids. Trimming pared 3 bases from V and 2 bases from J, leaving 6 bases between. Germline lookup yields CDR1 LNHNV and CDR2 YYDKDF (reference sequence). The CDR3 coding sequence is TGTGCCACCAGCAGCGGGACCACAGATACGCAGTATTTT. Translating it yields CATSSGTTDTQYF.

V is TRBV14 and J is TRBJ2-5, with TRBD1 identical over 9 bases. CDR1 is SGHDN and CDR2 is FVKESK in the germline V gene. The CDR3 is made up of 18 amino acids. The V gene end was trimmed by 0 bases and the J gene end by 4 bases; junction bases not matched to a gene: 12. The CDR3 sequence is CASSQDRGTGIPGETQYF. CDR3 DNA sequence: TGTGCCAGCAGCCAAGATCGGGGGACAGGGATCCCCGGAGAGACCCAGTACTTC. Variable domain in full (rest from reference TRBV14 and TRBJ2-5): EAGVTQFPSHSVIEKGQTVTLRCDPISGHDNLYWYRRVMGKEIKFLLHFVKESKQDESGMPNNRFLAERTGGTYSTLKVQPAELEDSGVYFCASSQDRGTGIPGETQYFGPGTRLLVL.

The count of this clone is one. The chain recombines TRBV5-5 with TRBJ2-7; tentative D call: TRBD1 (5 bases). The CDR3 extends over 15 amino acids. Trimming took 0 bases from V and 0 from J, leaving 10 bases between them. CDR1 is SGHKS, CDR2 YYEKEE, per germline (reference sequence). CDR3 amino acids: CASSLEAGHSYEQYF. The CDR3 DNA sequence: TGTGCCAGCAGCTTGGAGGCAGGGCACTCCTACGAGCAGTACTTC. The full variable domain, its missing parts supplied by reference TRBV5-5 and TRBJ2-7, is DAGVTQSPTHLIKTRGQQVTLRCSPISGHKSVSWYQQVLGQGPQFIFQYYEKEERGRGNFPDRFSARQFPNYSSELNVNALLLGDSALYLCASSLEAGHSYEQYFGPGTRLTVT.

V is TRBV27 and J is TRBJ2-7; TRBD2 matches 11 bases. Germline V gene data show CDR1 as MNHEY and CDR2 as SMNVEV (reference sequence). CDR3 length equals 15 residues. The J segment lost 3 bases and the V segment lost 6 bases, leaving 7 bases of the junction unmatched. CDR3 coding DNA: TGTGCCAGCAGACCGAGACTAGCGGGGATCTACGAGCAGTACTTC. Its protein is CASRPRLAGIYEQYF.

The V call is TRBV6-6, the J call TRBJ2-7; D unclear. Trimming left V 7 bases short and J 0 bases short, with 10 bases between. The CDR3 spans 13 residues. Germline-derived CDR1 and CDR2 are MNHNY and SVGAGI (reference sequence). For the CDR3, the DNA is TGTGCCAGCATTCCCCCCGACTCCTACGAGCAGTACTTC. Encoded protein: CASIPPDSYEQYF.

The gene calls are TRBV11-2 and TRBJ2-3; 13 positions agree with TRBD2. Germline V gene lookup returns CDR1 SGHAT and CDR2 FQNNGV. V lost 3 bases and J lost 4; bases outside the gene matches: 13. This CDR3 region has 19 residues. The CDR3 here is CASSFPLAGGPTESDTQYF. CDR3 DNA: TGTGCCAGCAGCTTCCCACTAGCGGGGGGGCCGACGGAGTCAGATACGCAGTATTTT. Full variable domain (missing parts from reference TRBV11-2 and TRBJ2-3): EAGVAQSPRYKIIEKRQSVAFWCNPISGHATLYWYQQILGQGPKLLIQFQNNGVVDDSQLPKDRFSAERLKGVDSTLKIQPAKLEDSAVYLCASSFPLAGGPTESDTQYFGPGTRLTVL.